This T cell receptor beta chain originates from a study of cytomegalovirus exposure and HLA in healthy donors. The V and J ends lost 4 bases and 3 bases respectively, with 8 bases between them. The CDR3 extends over 13 amino acids. CDR1 SGHNT and CDR2 YYREEE come from the germline V gene (reference sequence). A multiplex PCR was run with 60 Vbeta primers and 13 Jbeta primers. Method: immunoSEQ multiplex PCR; TCRdb's copy keeps in-frame clones and lacks some. Found here are roughly 100,000 clones; the top ten clones hold around 3.5%. Sequencing was done on a sample of PBMCs. The J gene is TRBJ2-1, the V gene TRBV5-4; the D is unclear. The TCR sequence derives from a man aged 40-49 years in good health and CMV-seronegative. The CDR3 spells CASSGQDYNEQFF. In DNA form, the CDR3 reads TGTGCCAGCAGCGGGCAGGACTACAATGAGCAGTTCTTC.